This T cell receptor beta chain was retrieved from a study of blood T cell repertoires in COVID-19 (dated by TCRdb to 2019 to 2021). Study-level background: Samples from collaborators originated in the United States, Italy and Spain and spanned both the acute and convalescent phases of COVID-19. The prospective study material was composed of cDNA or gDNA derived from T cells, B-cell-depleted T cells, or PBMCs. The dataset comprised deeply sampled blood TCRbeta repertoires from subjects exposed to, actively infected with, or recovered from COVID-19. The repertoires were released in a freely available public database intended as a resource for research on the immune response to SARS-CoV-2. The samples were drawn from the first 160 participants of the ongoing ImmuneRACE study and from some 1,300 subjects provided by 6 global collaborators. The sample metadata nearly always contained a de-identified subject ID, COVID-19 status, age in years and sex. Where available, HLA class I and class II types were taken from metadata supplied by the sample provider and were not determined by assay-based typing.

The CDR3 numbers 14 residues from cysteine through phenylalanine. This entry keeps only the CDR3 DNA: 42 bases, framed from base 1. V is clipped by 4 bases and J by 1 base, and the sequence between their germline boundaries is 6 bases long. CDR1 and CDR2 are drawn from the germline V gene (reference sequence): SGHNT, YYREEE. In the prospective study, participants were about 18 to 100 years old, resided in 20 to 30 geographic areas of the United States, and were enrolled through a virtual design. Cohort assignment in the prospective study relied on participant-reported clinical history from a screening survey and a study questionnaire. Exposed participants had been in contact with someone with a PCR-confirmed or clinician-diagnosed COVID-19 case within 2 weeks of study entry. In the prospective study, whole blood, serum and a nasopharyngeal or oropharyngeal swab were collected from each participant by mobile phlebotomists. Over a roughly two-month period, participants in the prospective study had the option of providing additional blood draws and questionnaires. Before DNA extraction, prospective study blood samples were shipped either frozen or at room temperature.

This clone was observed a single time. There is no known antigen for this receptor. The sample holds no much larger clone one base away, and base qualities are not on file. Broader findings and caveats from the paper: The quantity of clinical and demographic metadata differed by source and by participant and was supplied without curation.

TCRbeta CDR3 regions were amplified from genomic DNA using the immunoSEQ Assay, a bias-controlled multiplex PCR. In the authors' own workflow: The number of nucleated cells in each sample was estimated by amplification of reference gene primers within the assay. Sequence reads were collapsed and filtered to measure the absolute abundance of every unique TCRbeta CDR3 rearrangement. Productive Simpson clonality was computed per sample as the square root of Simpson's diversity index over productive rearrangements. In TCRdb, the immuneACCESS table is reduced to in-frame sequences with V and J assigned. These tables do not hold every clone; where another copy was compared, an unresolved V gene accounts for under half, and the others remain unexplained. V and J calls and clone size are those listed in that table; D and trimming were worked out from the DNA. For this sample there are about 320,000 clones; approximately 91% appear just once. Around 3.9% of the sample comes from the top ten.

The sequence derives from a woman aged 25 to 39 who had been exposed to COVID-19. Sequenced sample: PBMCs or T cells enriched from blood (not recorded which). In this chain, TRBV5-4 is recombined with TRBJ2-6, with no confidently assigned D gene. The CDR3 protein: CASSPPSGANVLTF. The bases are TGTGCCAGCAGCCCTCCTTCTGGGGCCAACGTCCTGACTTTC.